This T cell receptor (beta chain) was identified in a study of T cell changes during pregnancy in multiple sclerosis. TCRdb's copy holds only in-frame clones and misses some; the assay was immunoSEQ multiplex PCR. The profile shows approximately 60,000 clones, about nine tenths of them singletons. CDR1 and CDR2 from the germline V gene are GTSNPN and SVGIG (reference sequence). The CDR3 runs 13 residues. Trimming left V 1 base short and J 10 bases short, with 11 bases between. The sequencing here drew on peripheral blood, taken in the third trimester of pregnancy. J is TRBJ1-6 and V is TRBV30, with D possibly being TRBD1 (5 bases). The sequence came from a female donor in good health, enrolled as a control in a pregnancy study. The CDR3 nucleotides read TGTGCCTGGAGTGATTTGGGGGGGTCACCCCTCCACTTT. This translates into CAWSDLGGSPLHF.